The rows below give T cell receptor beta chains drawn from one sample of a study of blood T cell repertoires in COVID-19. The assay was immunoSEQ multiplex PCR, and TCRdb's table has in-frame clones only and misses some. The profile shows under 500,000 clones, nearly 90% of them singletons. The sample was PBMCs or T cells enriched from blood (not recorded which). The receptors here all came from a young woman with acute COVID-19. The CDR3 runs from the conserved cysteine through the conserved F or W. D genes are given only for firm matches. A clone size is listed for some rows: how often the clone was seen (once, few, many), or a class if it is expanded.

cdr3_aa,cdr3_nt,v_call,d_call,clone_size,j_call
CASRAPTGQRSYEQYF,TGTGCCAGCAGAGCCCCTACGGGACAAAGATCCTACGAGCAGTACTTC,TRBV2,NA,NA,TRBJ2-7
CASSMTTTEAFF,TGTGCCAGTAGTATGACAACCACTGAAGCTTTCTTT,TRBV19,NA,NA,TRBJ1-1
CASSGGQWSSYNSPLHF,TGTGCCAGCAGTGGTGGACAGTGGAGCTCCTATAATTCACCCCTCCACTTT,TRBV6-1,NA,NA,TRBJ1-6
CASASPWTGNAEAFF,TGTGCTAGTGCCTCCCCGTGGACGGGGAACGCTGAAGCTTTCTTT,TRBV12-5,NA,NA,TRBJ1-1
CASSQGEGNQPQHF,TGTGCCAGCAGCCAAGGGGAGGGAAATCAGCCCCAGCATTTT,TRBV4-2,NA,NA,TRBJ1-5
CASTLNPTSGEQYF,TGTGCCAGCACCCTGAACCCGACTAGCGGGGAGCAGTACTTC,TRBV2,TRBD2,NA,TRBJ2-7
CASSLGDRGINTIYF,TGTGCCAGCAGCTTAGGAGACAGGGGTATCAACACCATATATTTT,TRBV7-9,TRBD1,NA,TRBJ1-3
CASSLTSGRSDEQFF,TGTGCCAGCAGCCTGACTAGCGGGAGGTCCGATGAGCAGTTCTTC,TRBV3-1/TRBV3-2,TRBD2,NA,TRBJ2-1
CASSSHRGTSYNEQFF,TGTGCCAGCAGCTCACACAGGGGGACTTCCTACAATGAGCAGTTCTTC,TRBV28,TRBD1,NA,TRBJ2-1
CASSLGQGHGYTF,TGTGCCAGCAGCCTTGGACAGGGGCATGGCTACACCTTC,TRBV3-1/TRBV3-2,TRBD1,NA,TRBJ1-2
CASSLRDRGIYNEQFF,TGTGCCAGCAGCTTGAGGGACAGGGGCATATACAATGAGCAGTTCTTC,TRBV28,TRBD1,NA,TRBJ2-1
CASSLAIGQGYEQYF,TGTGCCAGCAGCTTAGCGATCGGACAAGGGTACGAGCAGTACTTC,TRBV7-2,NA,NA,TRBJ2-7
CASSVAQKETQYF,TGTGCCAGCAGCGTAGCCCAGAAAGAGACCCAGTACTTC,TRBV9,NA,NA,TRBJ2-5
CSASSPGTGRNNEQFF,TGCAGTGCTAGTTCCCCCGGGACAGGGCGAAACAATGAGCAGTTCTTC,TRBV20-1,TRBD1,NA,TRBJ2-1
CAIFSGQSYEQYF,TGTGCCATCTTCTCCGGACAATCCTACGAGCAGTACTTC,TRBV28,NA,NA,TRBJ2-7
CASSLRTTGSSGNTIYF,TGTGCCAGCAGCTTACGTACGACAGGGAGCTCTGGAAACACCATATATTTT,TRBV7-8,TRBD1,NA,TRBJ1-3
CASSERSSGNTIYF,TGTGCCAGCAGTGAGAGGAGCTCTGGAAACACCATATATTTT,TRBV2,NA,once,TRBJ1-3
CASSASGSGTGELFF,TGTGCCAGCAGTGCTAGCGGGAGCGGCACCGGGGAGCTGTTTTTT,TRBV28,TRBD2,NA,TRBJ2-2
CATTLSGRYEQYF,TGTGCCACCACCCTTAGCGGGAGGTACGAGCAGTACTTC,TRBV2,TRBD2,NA,TRBJ2-7
CASSHIYEQYF,TGTGCCAGCAGCCACATCTACGAGCAGTACTTC,TRBV6-2/TRBV6-3,NA,NA,TRBJ2-7
CASSYGLAGGHTQYF,TGTGCCAGCAGTTACGGGCTAGCGGGAGGTCATACGCAGTATTTT,TRBV6-5,TRBD2,NA,TRBJ2-3
CASSLRTGLAGVGVAGELFF,TGTGCCAGCAGCCTACGAACGGGACTAGCGGGAGTCGGGGTTGCCGGGGAGCTGTTTTTT,TRBV5-8,TRBD2,NA,TRBJ2-2
CASSVRAGGQNEQFF,TGTGCCAGCAGCGTCCGCGCGGGGGGCCAGAATGAGCAGTTCTTC,TRBV9,TRBD2,NA,TRBJ2-1
CASSVGQGAEAFF,TGTGCCAGCAGCGTAGGACAGGGGGCTGAAGCTTTCTTT,TRBV9,TRBD1,NA,TRBJ1-1
CASSPTGVGNQPQHF,TGTGCCAGCAGCCCGACAGGGGTGGGCAATCAGCCCCAGCATTTT,TRBV6-5,TRBD1,NA,TRBJ1-5
CASSSTLRGQGSLGYEQYF,TGTGCCAGCAGCTCTACCCTTCGGGGACAGGGCTCTTTAGGCTACGAGCAGTACTTC,TRBV7-9,TRBD1,NA,TRBJ2-7
CASSLGGGTGDQPQHF,TGTGCCAGCAGCTTAGGTGGGGGGACAGGGGATCAGCCCCAGCATTTT,TRBV7-8,TRBD1,NA,TRBJ1-5